These T cell receptor beta chains were read from a single sample in a study of monozygotic twins with inflammatory bowel disease. From its re-call of the 5' RACE reads, TCRdb lists each CDR3 protein once, without DNA. The sample has about 300,000 distinct CDR3 sequences. The sequenced material came from blood. The receptors derive from a human donor with ulcerative colitis or Crohn's disease, or a healthy co-twin of an affected twin (not recorded which). The CDR3 runs from the conserved cysteine through the conserved F or W.

J gene | V gene | CDR3 protein
TRBJ2-1 | TRBV5-1 | CASSLYGISDNEQFF
TRBJ2-7 | TRBV4-3 | CASSQAQQGFYEQYF
TRBJ2-2 | TRBV19 | CASSIGLSGNTGELFF
TRBJ2-7 | TRBV6-2/TRBV6-3 | CASSRADKSSYEQYF
TRBJ2-3 | TRBV29-1 | CSVRDRRTDTQYF
TRBJ1-1 | TRBV27 | CASSGDRGAPNTEAFF
TRBJ2-1 | TRBV24-1 | CATSDMGPSYNEQFF
TRBJ2-6 | TRBV5-1 | CASSRDHSGANVLTF
TRBJ2-7 | TRBV7-9 | CASSIPPGDYEQYF
TRBJ2-1 | TRBV5-1 | CASSWSLAGLNEQFF
TRBJ2-3 | TRBV6-5 | CASRVGESTQYF
TRBJ1-6 | TRBV27 | CASSRWDSRPSPLHF
TRBJ2-2 | TRBV20-1 | CSAREIGEGGELFF
TRBJ2-7 | TRBV7-2 | CASSAPMGGSEQYF
TRBJ2-1 | TRBV11-2 | CASSLGQLYDNEQFF
TRBJ2-7 | TRBV10-2 | CASMDIANYEQYF
TRBJ2-5 | TRBV11-1 | CASLHSGLAGASQETQYF
TRBJ1-4 | TRBV29-1 | CSVEGIQVHNEKLFF
TRBJ2-1 | TRBV7-9 | CASSLIAGGGNEQFF
TRBJ1-3 | TRBV12-3/TRBV12-4 | CASIKSGVILDTIYF
TRBJ2-7 | TRBV10-3 | CAIKRGQNSYEQYF
TRBJ2-1 | TRBV10-2 | CASGLGPREQFF
TRBJ1-5 | TRBV24-1 | CATSETTGDQPQHF
TRBJ1-1 | TRBV30 | CAGGEAMNTEAFF
TRBJ2-1 | TRBV7-6 | CASSFFGTSGGGLNEQFF
TRBJ2-7 | TRBV6-1 | CASKAGQGTYEQYF
TRBJ2-7 | TRBV2 | CASSEAGKQGLSYEQYF
TRBJ1-2 | TRBV20-1 | CSARAPTGAYGYTF
TRBJ2-7 | TRBV5-4 | CASSAGGQGVDEQYF
TRBJ2-5 | TRBV5-1 | CASSLVPGLAGEETQYF
TRBJ2-2 | TRBV10-3 | CAISQGGTGELFF
TRBJ2-7 | TRBV7-2 | CASSLEGLVGAYEQYF
TRBJ1-5 | TRBV4-2 | CASSQEGPWGDQPQHF
TRBJ2-7 | TRBV4-3 | CASSQDSHRVSYEQYF
TRBJ2-4 | TRBV6-1 | CASSQGAQAKNIQYF
TRBJ2-2 | TRBV24-1 | CATSVQAFPNTGELFF
TRBJ2-1 | TRBV6-2/TRBV6-3 | CASRRPGHHLYNEQFF
TRBJ1-4 | TRBV11-2 | CASSRTSGVWEKLFF
TRBJ2-7 | TRBV7-2 | CASSHDRLIRDEQYF
TRBJ2-2 | TRBV15 | CATIGQAGTGELFF
TRBJ2-1 | TRBV5-1 | CASNIANSYNEQFF
TRBJ1-4 | TRBV12-3/TRBV12-4 | CATTGGGEKLFF
TRBJ1-2 | TRBV5-5 | CASSQEDRPNYGYTF
TRBJ2-3 | TRBV28 | CASTQFKIIARDTQYF
TRBJ2-6 | TRBV20-1 | CSARQPSGANVLTF
TRBJ2-4 | TRBV20-1 | CSASSFLAKNMQYF
TRBJ2-1 | TRBV4-2 | CASSQDTGRYNEQFF
TRBJ1-5 | TRBV7-2 | CASSLDLSGIQPQHF
TRBJ2-1 | TRBV11-3 | CASSPTSGINEQFF
TRBJ2-3 | TRBV4-3 | CASSGSGSQARGDTQYF
TRBJ1-2 | TRBV12-3/TRBV12-4 | CASSFDRYRGYTF
TRBJ1-1 | TRBV7-2 | CASRQTGLNTEAFF
TRBJ1-5 | TRBV5-1 | CASSLDHGQPQRF
TRBJ2-5 | TRBV25-1 | CASSDPTTVGETQYF
TRBJ2-1 | TRBV24-1 | CATSDLPGQGLSQQFF
TRBJ1-6 | TRBV10-3 | CAIRRDRPGSPLHF
TRBJ2-2 | TRBV5-1 | CASSPRNSGVTGELFF
TRBJ2-2 | TRBV11-3 | CASSLATGVGELFF
TRBJ2-7 | TRBV12-3/TRBV12-4 | CASSLLQPPYEQYF